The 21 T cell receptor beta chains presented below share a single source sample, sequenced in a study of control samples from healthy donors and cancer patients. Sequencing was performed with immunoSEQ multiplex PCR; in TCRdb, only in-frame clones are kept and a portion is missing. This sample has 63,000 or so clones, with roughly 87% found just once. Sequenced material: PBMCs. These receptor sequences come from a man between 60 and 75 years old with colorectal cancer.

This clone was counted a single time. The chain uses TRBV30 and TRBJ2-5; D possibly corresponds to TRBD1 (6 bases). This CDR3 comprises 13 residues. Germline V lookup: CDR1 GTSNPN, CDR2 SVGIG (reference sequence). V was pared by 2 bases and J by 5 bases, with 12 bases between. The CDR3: CAWSRQVLETQYF. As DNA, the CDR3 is TGTGCCTGGAGTCGACAGGTACTGGAGACCCAGTACTTC.

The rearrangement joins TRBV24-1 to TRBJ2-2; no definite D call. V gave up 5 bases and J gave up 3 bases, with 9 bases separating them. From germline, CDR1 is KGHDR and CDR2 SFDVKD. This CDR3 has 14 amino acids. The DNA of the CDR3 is TGTGCCACCAGTGGCCCCAGTGACACCGGGGAGCTGTTTTTT. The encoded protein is CATSGPSDTGELFF.

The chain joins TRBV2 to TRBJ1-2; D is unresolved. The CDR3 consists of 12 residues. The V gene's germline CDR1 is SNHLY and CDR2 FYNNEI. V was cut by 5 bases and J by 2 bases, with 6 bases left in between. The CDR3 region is CASSLDNYGYTF. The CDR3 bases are TGTGCCAGCAGTCTGGACAACTATGGCTACACCTTC.

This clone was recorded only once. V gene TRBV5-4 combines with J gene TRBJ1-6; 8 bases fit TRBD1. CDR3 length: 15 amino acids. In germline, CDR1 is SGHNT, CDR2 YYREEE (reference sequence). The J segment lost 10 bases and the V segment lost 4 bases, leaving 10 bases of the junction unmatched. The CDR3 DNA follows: TGTGCCAGCAGCCCAGGACAGGGTCTGGGCTCACCCCTCCACTTT. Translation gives CASSPGQGLGSPLHF.

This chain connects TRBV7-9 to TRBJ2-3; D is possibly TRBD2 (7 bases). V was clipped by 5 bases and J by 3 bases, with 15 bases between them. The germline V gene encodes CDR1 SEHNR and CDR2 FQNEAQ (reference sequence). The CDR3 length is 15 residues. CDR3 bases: TGTGCCAGCAGCCGGCAGGGAGGGGGTACAGATACGCAGTATTTT. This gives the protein CASSRQGGGTDTQYF.

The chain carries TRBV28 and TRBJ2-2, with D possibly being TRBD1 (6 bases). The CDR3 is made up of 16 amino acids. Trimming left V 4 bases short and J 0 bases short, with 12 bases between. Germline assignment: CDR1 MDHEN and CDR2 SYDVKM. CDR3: CASSSPGQPNTGELFF. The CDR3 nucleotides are TGTGCCAGCAGTTCCCCGGGACAACCGAACACCGGGGAGCTGTTTTTT.

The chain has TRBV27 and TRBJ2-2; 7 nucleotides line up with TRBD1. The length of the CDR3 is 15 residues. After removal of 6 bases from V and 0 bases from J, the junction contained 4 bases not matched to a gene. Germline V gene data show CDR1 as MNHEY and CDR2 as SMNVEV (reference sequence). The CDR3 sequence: CASRRGQSNTGELFF. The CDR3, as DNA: TGTGCCAGCAGGAGGGGACAGTCGAACACCGGGGAGCTGTTTTTT.

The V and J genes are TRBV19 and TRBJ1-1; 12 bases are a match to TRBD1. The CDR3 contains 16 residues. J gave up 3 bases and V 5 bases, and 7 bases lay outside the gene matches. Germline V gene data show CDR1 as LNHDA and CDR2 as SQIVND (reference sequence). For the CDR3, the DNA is TGTGCCAGTAGTGCCGGGACAGGGGGCTTGGACACTGAAGCTTTCTTT. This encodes CASSAGTGGLDTEAFF.

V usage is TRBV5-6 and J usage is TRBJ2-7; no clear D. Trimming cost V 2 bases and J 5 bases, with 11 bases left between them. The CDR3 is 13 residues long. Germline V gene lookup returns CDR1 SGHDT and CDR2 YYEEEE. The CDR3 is CASSFGFIDEQYF. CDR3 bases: TGTGCCAGCAGCTTTGGGTTTATCGACGAGCAGTACTTC. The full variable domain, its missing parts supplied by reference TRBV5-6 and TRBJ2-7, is DAGVTQSPTHLIKTRGQQVTLRCSPKSGHDTVSWYQQALGQGPQFIFQYYEEEERQRGNFPDRFSGHQFPNYSSELNVNALLLGDSALYLCASSFGFIDEQYFGPGTRLTVT.

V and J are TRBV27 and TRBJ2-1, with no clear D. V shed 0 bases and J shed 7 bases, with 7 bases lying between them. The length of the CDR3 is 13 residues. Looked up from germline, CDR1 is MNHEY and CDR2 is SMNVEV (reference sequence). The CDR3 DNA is TGTGCCAGCAGTTTATCAGTAGGGAATGAGCAGTTCTTC. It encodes CASSLSVGNEQFF.

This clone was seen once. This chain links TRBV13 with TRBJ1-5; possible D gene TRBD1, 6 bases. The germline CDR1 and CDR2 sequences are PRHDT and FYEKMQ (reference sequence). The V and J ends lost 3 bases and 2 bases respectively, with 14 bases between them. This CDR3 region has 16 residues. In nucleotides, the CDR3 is TGTGCCAGCAGCTTCGCCCGGGGGCAAGGCAATCAGCCCCAGCATTTT. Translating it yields CASSFARGQGNQPQHF.

In DNA, the CDR3 is TGTGCCAGCAGCCCAGAGGGCAGAAGTTACGAGCAGTACTTC. Protein: CASSPEGRSYEQYF. The rearrangement joins TRBV7-8 to TRBJ2-7, with a weak D call TRBD2 (5 bases). The V gene lost 5 bases and the J gene lost 4 bases, with 15 bases spanning the gap. This CDR3 is 14 amino acids long. From germline, CDR1 is SGHVS and CDR2 FQNEAQ.

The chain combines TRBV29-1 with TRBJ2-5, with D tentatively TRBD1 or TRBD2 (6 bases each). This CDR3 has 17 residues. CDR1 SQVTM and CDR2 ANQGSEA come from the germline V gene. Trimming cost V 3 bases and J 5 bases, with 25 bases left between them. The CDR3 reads CSVDYGWYREVGETQYF. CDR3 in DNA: TGCAGCGTTGACTATGGCTGGTACAGGGAGGTAGGGGAGACCCAGTACTTC.

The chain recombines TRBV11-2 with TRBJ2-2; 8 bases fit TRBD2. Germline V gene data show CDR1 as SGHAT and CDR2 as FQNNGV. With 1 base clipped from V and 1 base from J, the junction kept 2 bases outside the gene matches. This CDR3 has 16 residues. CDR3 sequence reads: CASSLALAGNTGELFF. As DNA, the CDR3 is TGTGCCAGCAGCTTAGCTCTAGCGGGGAACACCGGGGAGCTGTTTTTT.

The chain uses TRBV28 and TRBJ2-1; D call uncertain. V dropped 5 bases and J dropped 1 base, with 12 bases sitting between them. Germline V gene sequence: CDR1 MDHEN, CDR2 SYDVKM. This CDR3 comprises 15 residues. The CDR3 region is CASSPSRLSYNEQFF. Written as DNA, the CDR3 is TGTGCCAGCAGTCCCAGTAGACTTTCCTACAATGAGCAGTTCTTC.

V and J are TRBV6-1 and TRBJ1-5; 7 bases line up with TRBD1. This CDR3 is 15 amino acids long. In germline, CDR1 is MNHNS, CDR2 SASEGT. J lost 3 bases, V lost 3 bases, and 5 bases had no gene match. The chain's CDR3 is CASSDYRGLNQPQHF. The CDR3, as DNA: TGTGCCAGCAGTGATTACAGGGGCCTCAATCAGCCCCAGCATTTT.

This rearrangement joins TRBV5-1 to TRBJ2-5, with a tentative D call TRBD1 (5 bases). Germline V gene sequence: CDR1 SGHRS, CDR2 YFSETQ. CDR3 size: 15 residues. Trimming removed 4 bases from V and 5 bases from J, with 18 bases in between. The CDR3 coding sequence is TGCGCCAGCAGCGCAGACTCAGGGTTGAGGGAGACCCAGTACTTC. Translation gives CASSADSGLRETQYF. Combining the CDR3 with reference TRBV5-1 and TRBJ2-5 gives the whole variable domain KAGVTQTPRYLIKTRGQQVTLSCSPISGHRSVSWYQQTPGQGLQFLFEYFSETQRNKGNFPGRFSGRQFSNSRSEMNVSTLELGDSALYLCASSADSGLRETQYFGPGTRLLVL.

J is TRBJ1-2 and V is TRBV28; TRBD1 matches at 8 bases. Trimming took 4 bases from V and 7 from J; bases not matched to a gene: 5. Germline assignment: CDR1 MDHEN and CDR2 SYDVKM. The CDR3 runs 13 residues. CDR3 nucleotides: TGTGCCAGCAGTTCGTCCGGGACAGGTGGCTACACCTTC. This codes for CASSSSGTGGYTF.

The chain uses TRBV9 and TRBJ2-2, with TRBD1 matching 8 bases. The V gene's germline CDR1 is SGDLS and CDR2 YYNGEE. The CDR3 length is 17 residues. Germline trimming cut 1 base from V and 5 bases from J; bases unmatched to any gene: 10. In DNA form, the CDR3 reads TGTGCCAGCAGCGTAAACTGGGACAGGTGGAAAACCGGGGAGCTGTTTTTT. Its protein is CASSVNWDRWKTGELFF.

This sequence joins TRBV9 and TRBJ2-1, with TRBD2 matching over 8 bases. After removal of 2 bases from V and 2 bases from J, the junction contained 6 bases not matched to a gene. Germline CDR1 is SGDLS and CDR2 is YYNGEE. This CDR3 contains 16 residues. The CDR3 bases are TGTGCCAGCAGCGTTTGGGCGGGGGGAACCTACAATGAGCAGTTCTTC. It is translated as CASSVWAGGTYNEQFF.

The CDR3 DNA is TGTGCCAGCAGTTACGGCAGGGGCCCGCTGCCCCTCCACTTT. It translates to CASSYGRGPLPLHF. This chain links TRBV6-5 with TRBJ1-6; maybe TRBD1 (6 bases). Trimming took 2 bases from V and 13 from J, leaving 15 bases between them. The germline V gene encodes CDR1 MNHEY and CDR2 SVGAGI. The CDR3 sequence is 14 residues long.